Listed below are T cell receptor beta chains from one sample, sequenced in a study of cytomegalovirus exposure and HLA in healthy donors. The assay was immunoSEQ multiplex PCR, and TCRdb's table has in-frame clones only and misses some. In the table there are some 85,000 clones, approximately 84% of which are singletons. The source material was PBMCs. The source is a man between 18 and 35 years old in good health and CMV-seronegative. Each CDR3 is given with its conserved first and last residue. D genes are given only for firm matches. Not every row has a clone size; where given, it reads once, few, many or a size class.

>TRBV7-6|TRBJ2-2|TRBD1|NA
TGTGCCAGCAGCTCACCTTTTACAGGGGTCGGGGAGCTGTTTTTT
CASSSPFTGVGELFF
>TRBV9|TRBJ1-1|NA|NA
TGTGCCAGCAGCGTAGATGCAGGGATGACTGAAGCTTTCTTT
CASSVDAGMTEAFF
>TRBV5-4|TRBJ2-2|NA|NA
TGTGCCAGCAGCGCCCGGCCTGGGCGGGAGCTGTTTTTT
CASSARPGRELFF
>TRBV7-3|TRBJ2-5|TRBD2|NA
TGTGCCAGCAGCTCAACCGGGACTAGCGGAGAGACCCAGTACTTC
CASSSTGTSGETQYF
>TRBV29-1|TRBJ1-2|NA|NA
TGCAGCGCCGCTCAGGGGACTATTCTTAACTATGGCTACACCTTC
CSAAQGTILNYGYTF
>TRBV2|TRBJ1-4|NA|few
TGTGCCAGCAGTCCCCGGGGTCCAACTAATGAAAAACTGTTTTTT
CASSPRGPTNEKLFF
>TRBV30|TRBJ2-7|NA|NA
TGTGCCTGGAGTATAAGGGGCCAGGGGAGCGAGCAGTACTTC
CAWSIRGQGSEQYF
>TRBV7-9|TRBJ2-7|NA|NA
TGTGCCAGCAGCTTTGGACAGTCTTTCTCCTACGAGCAGTACTTC
CASSFGQSFSYEQYF
>TRBV19|TRBJ1-6|NA|NA
TGTGCCACCCAGGCCCGCGTAAATTCACCCCTCCACTTT
CATQARVNSPLHF
>TRBV13|TRBJ1-2|NA|NA
TGTGCCAGCAGCCCCGGGCGGGGTCACTATGGCTACACCTTC
CASSPGRGHYGYTF
>TRBV2|TRBJ2-1|NA|NA
TGTGCCAGCAGTTTCCTAGCTTACAATGAGCAGTTCTTC
CASSFLAYNEQFF
>TRBV13|TRBJ1-4|NA|once
TGTGCCAGCAGCTCCGAAATTGGGGGGGCGGAGGAAAAACTGTTTTTT
CASSSEIGGAEEKLFF
>TRBV6-6|TRBJ2-3|NA|NA
TGTGCCAGCAGGGACAGGAGGGCAGATACGCAGTATTTT
CASRDRRADTQYF
>TRBV6-5|TRBJ2-5|TRBD1|NA
TGTGCCAGCAGTTATTCAGGGGGCCAGACCCAGTACTTC
CASSYSGGQTQYF
>TRBV7-9|TRBJ2-3|TRBD2|NA
TGTGCCAGCAGCTTCTTAGCGGGAGAGCTTCTCGGCACAGATACGCAGTATTTT
CASSFLAGELLGTDTQYF
>TRBV11-3|TRBJ2-2|NA|NA
TGTGCCAGCAGCTTAGTGCCGGGGGCCGGGGAGCTGTTTTTT
CASSLVPGAGELFF
>TRBV5-4|TRBJ2-1|NA|NA
TGTGCCAGCAGAGAGGGAGACACCTACAATGAGCAGTTCTTC
CASREGDTYNEQFF
>TRBV11-2|TRBJ1-1|NA|NA
TGTGCCAGCAGCTTATTAAGCCTGAACACTGAAGCTTTCTTT
CASSLLSLNTEAFF
>TRBV7-9|TRBJ2-7|TRBD1|NA
TGTGCCAGCAGCTTCCGCCCCGGACAGGATAGCTCCTACGAGCAGTACTTC
CASSFRPGQDSSYEQYF
>TRBV30|TRBJ1-1|NA|NA
TGTGCCTGGAGAATACAGGGGAACACTGAAGCTTTCTTT
CAWRIQGNTEAFF
>TRBV5-1|TRBJ2-1|TRBD1|NA
TGCGCCAGCAGCTTGGTTGGGACAGGGGGCAATGAGCAGTTCTTC
CASSLVGTGGNEQFF
>TRBV11-3|TRBJ1-1|TRBD1|few
TGTGCCAGCAGGGGACAGAGCGGCACTGAAGCTTTCTTT
CASRGQSGTEAFF
>TRBV18|TRBJ2-5|NA|once
TGTGCCAGCTCCCCATTAGGAGGGGGCGAAAAGACCCAGTACTTC
CASSPLGGGEKTQYF
>TRBV5-6|TRBJ2-7|NA|NA
TGTGCCAGCAGCTTGGCCCTGGGACTGGGGTCGGACGAGCAGTACTTC
CASSLALGLGSDEQYF
>TRBV6-5|TRBJ1-2|NA|NA
TGTGCCAGCAGTTACGCGGGGGCGAACTATGGCTACACCTTC
CASSYAGANYGYTF
>TRBV7-9|TRBJ1-1|NA|NA
TGTGCCAGCGAGGCGAACACTGAAGCTTTCTTT
CASEANTEAFF
>TRBV28|TRBJ1-5|NA|NA
TGTGCCAGCAGTTTATGGCAGGGGATAACTGCAGTCAATCAGCCCCAGCATTTT
CASSLWQGITAVNQPQHF
>TRBV4-1|TRBJ2-7|TRBD2|NA
TGCGCCAGCAGCCAAGGACTAGCGCGTAGCTACGAGCAGTACTTC
CASSQGLARSYEQYF
>TRBV2|TRBJ1-1|NA|NA
TGTGCCAGTCCGGGGAACACTGAAGCTTTCTTT
CASPGNTEAFF
>TRBV5-1|TRBJ2-2|NA|NA
TGCGCCAGCAGACTAGACGGCTTCGGGGAGCTGTTTTTT
CASRLDGFGELFF
>TRBV2|TRBJ1-1|NA|NA
TGTGCCAACAGTGAAGCGGGAGGGACTGAAGCTTTCTTT
CANSEAGGTEAFF
>TRBV9|TRBJ1-2|TRBD1|NA
TGTGCCAGCAGCGATGGGACAGGGAACTATGGCTACACCTTC
CASSDGTGNYGYTF
>TRBV25-1|TRBJ2-1|NA|NA
TGTGCCAGCAGTGGCCAGGGGGGAAGGTACAATGAGCAGTTCTTC
CASSGQGGRYNEQFF
>TRBV28|TRBJ1-5|TRBD1|NA
TGTGCCAGCGAACCACCGGGACAGGGAGGGTACCAGCCCCAGCATTTT
CASEPPGQGGYQPQHF
>TRBV11-2|TRBJ2-7|NA|NA
TGTGCCAGCAGCTTAAGTCTTACCCGAGGGGAGCAGTACTTC
CASSLSLTRGEQYF
>TRBV9|TRBJ2-3|TRBD1|NA
TGTGCCAGCAGCTCCGGGACAGGGAACCCAGATACGCAGTATTTT
CASSSGTGNPDTQYF
>TRBV5-6|TRBJ1-5|TRBD1|NA
TGTGCCAGCAGCCGGGACAGGTATCAGCCCCAGCATTTT
CASSRDRYQPQHF
>TRBV11-2|TRBJ2-7|TRBD2|NA
TGTGCCAGCAGCTTAACTAGCGGCTCCTACGAGCAGTACTTC
CASSLTSGSYEQYF
>TRBV6-1|TRBJ1-2|NA|NA
TGTGCCAGCAGTCCAAGACAGCGACACTATTTTGGCTACACCTTC
CASSPRQRHYFGYTF
>TRBV11-2|TRBJ1-2|TRBD1|few
TGTGCCAGCAGCCGGACAGGGAACTATGGCTACACCTTC
CASSRTGNYGYTF
>TRBV5-1|TRBJ1-1|TRBD1|NA
TGCGCCAGCAGCCCGACCACTACAGGGGGAGAAGCTTTCTTT
CASSPTTTGGEAFF
>TRBV30|TRBJ2-7|TRBD2|NA
TGTGCCTGGAGTGTACTGTTCCGGGCTAGCGGGAGGGGGTACGAGCAGTACTTC
CAWSVLFRASGRGYEQYF
>TRBV7-3|TRBJ2-6|NA|once
TGTGCCAGTGGGGCAGGACATTTCGCTGGGGCCAACGTCCTGACTTTC
CASGAGHFAGANVLTF
>TRBV7-2|TRBJ2-7|NA|NA
TGTGCCAGCAGCAGAGACCGAACAGGCCAACAGTACTTC
CASSRDRTGQQYF
>TRBV5-1|TRBJ1-2|NA|NA
TGCGCCAGCAGCTTTGTTCGACCGACAGGACACGACGGCTACACCTTC
CASSFVRPTGHDGYTF
>TRBV30|TRBJ1-2|TRBD1|once
TGTGCCTGGAGTGTAAGACCGCCAGGGGGCTATGGCTACACCTTC
CAWSVRPPGGYGYTF
>TRBV9|TRBJ2-1|TRBD2|NA
TGTGCCAGCAGCGTAGGGACTAGCAATGAGCAGTTCTTC
CASSVGTSNEQFF
>TRBV18|TRBJ2-1|TRBD2|once
TGTGCCAGCTCACCGGTTCTAGCGGGAGGGAATGAGCAGTTCTTC
CASSPVLAGGNEQFF
>TRBV15|TRBJ1-5|TRBD1|NA
TGTGCCACCAGCAGAGATAATCACAGGGGAGGAGATCAGCCCCAGCATTTT
CATSRDNHRGGDQPQHF
>TRBV18|TRBJ2-1|NA|NA
TGTGCCAGCTCAGGTCAGGGATACAATGAGCAGTTCTTC
CASSGQGYNEQFF
>TRBV4-1|TRBJ1-2|TRBD1|NA
TGCGCCAGCAGCCACCCCGACAGGGATAACTATGGCTACACCTTC
CASSHPDRDNYGYTF
>TRBV29-1|TRBJ2-7|NA|NA
TGCAGCGTTGCTAGCCGTAGCTCCTACGAGCAGTACTTC
CSVASRSSYEQYF
>TRBV7-8|TRBJ2-7|NA|NA
TGTGCCAGCAGCTTAAGGGCAGGGTACTCCCAACGCTTTTACGAGCAGTACTTC
CASSLRAGYSQRFYEQYF
>TRBV6-1|TRBJ2-1|TRBD1|NA
TGTGCCAGCGGGACAGGGGGCTCCTACAATGAGCAGTTCTTC
CASGTGGSYNEQFF